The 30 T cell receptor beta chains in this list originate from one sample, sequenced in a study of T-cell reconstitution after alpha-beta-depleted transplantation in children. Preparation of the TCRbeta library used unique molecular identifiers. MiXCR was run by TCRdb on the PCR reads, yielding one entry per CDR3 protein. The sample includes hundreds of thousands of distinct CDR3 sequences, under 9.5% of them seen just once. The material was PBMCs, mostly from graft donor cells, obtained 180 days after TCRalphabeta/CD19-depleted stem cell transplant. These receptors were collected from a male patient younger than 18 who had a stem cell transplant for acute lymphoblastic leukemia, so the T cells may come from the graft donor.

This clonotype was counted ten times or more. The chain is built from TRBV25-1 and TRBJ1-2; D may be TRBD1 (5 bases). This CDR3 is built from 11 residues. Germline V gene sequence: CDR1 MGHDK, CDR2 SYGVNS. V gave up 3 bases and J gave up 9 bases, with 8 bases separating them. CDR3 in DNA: TGTGCCAGCAGTGACCCGGGGCGCTACACCTTC. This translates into CASSDPGRYTF.

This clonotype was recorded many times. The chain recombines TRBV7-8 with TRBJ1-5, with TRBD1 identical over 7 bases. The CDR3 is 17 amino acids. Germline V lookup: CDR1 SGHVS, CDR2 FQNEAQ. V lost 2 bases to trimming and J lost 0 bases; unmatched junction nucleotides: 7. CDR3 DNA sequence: TGTGCCAGCAGCTTAAGGACAGGTGCCTATAGCAATCAGCCCCAGCATTTT. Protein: CASSLRTGAYSNQPQHF.

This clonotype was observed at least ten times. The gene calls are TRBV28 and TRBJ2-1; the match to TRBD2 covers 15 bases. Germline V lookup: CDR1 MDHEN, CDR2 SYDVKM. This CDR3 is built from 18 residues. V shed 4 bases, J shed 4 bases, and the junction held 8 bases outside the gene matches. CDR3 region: CASSSGLAGGSFYNEQFF. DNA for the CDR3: TGTGCCAGCAGTTCAGGACTAGCGGGAGGGTCCTTTTACAATGAGCAGTTCTTC.

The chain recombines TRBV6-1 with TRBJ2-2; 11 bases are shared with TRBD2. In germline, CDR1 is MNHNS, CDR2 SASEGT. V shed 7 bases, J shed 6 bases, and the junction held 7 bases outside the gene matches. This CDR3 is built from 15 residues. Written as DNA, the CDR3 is TGTGCCAGCACCATAGCGGGAGGGCCCCCCGGGGAGCTGTTTTTT. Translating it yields CASTIAGGPPGELFF.

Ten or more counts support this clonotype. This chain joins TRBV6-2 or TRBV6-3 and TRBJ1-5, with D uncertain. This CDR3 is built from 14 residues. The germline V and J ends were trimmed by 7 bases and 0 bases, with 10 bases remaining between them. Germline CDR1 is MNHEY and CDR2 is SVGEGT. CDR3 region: CASTKGNSNQPQHF. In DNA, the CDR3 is TGTGCCAGCACAAAAGGGAATAGCAATCAGCCCCAGCATTTT.

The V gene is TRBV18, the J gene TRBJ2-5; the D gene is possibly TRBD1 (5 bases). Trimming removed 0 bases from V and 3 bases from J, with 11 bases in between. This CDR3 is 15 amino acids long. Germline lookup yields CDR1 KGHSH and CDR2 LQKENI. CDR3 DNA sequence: TGTGCCAGCTCACCACCGACGACAGCAAAAGAGACCCAGTACTTC. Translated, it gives CASSPPTTAKETQYF.

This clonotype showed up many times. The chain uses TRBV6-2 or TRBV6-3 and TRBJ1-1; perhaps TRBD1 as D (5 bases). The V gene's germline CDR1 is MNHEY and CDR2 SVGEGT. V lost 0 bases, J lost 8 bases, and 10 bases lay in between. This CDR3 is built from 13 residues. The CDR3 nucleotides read TGTGCCAGCAGTTACTCGTTGGGACCCGAAGCTTTCTTT. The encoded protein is CASSYSLGPEAFF.

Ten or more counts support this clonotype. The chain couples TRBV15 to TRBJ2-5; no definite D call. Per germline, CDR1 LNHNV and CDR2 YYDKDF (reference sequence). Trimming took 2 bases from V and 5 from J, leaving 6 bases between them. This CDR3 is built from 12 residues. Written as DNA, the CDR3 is TGTGCCACCAGCAGATATGTGGAGACCCAGTACTTC. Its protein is CATSRYVETQYF. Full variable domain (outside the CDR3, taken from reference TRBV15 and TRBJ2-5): DAMVIQNPRYQVTQFGKPVTLSCSQTLNHNVMYWYQQKSSQAPKLLFHYYDKDFNNEADTPDNFQSRRPNTSFCFLDIRSPGLGDTAMYLCATSRYVETQYFGPGTRLLVL.

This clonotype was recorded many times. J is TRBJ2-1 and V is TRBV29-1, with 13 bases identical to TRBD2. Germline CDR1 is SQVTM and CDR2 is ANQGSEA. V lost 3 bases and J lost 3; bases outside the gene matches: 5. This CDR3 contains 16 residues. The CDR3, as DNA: TGCAGCGTTGAGGGGACTAGCGGGGTAGACTACAATGAGCAGTTCTTC. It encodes CSVEGTSGVDYNEQFF.

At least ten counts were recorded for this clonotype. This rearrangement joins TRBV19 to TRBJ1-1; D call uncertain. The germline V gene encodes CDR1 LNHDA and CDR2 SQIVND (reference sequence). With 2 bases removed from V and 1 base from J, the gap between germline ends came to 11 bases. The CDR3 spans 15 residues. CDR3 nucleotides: TGTGCCAGTAGTATAACCGTCCGTACGAACACTGAAGCTTTCTTT. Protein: CASSITVRTNTEAFF.

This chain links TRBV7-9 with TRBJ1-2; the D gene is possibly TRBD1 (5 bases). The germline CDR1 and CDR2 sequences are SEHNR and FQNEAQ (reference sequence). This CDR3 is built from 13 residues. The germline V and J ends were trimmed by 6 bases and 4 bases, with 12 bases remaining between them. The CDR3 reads CASRQEGIYGYTF. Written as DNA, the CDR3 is TGTGCCAGCAGACAAGAGGGGATCTATGGCTACACCTTC.

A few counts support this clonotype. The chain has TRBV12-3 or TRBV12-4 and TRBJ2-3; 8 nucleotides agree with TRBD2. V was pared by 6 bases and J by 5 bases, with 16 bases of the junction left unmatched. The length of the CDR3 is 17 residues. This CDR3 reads CASSSRVREAVRDTQYF. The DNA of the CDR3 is TGTGCCAGCAGCTCTCGGGTGCGGGAGGCCGTGAGAGATACGCAGTATTTT.

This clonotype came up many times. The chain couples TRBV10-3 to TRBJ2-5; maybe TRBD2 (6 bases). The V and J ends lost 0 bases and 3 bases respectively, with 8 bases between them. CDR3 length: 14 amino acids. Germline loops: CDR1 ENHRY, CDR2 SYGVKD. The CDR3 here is CAISESVAEETQYF. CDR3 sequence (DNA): TGTGCCATCAGTGAGTCGGTAGCGGAAGAGACCCAGTACTTC.

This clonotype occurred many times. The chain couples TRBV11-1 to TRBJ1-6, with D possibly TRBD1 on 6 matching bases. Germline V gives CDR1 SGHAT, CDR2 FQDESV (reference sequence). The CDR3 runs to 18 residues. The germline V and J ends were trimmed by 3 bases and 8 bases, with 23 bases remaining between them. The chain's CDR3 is CASSFWRGRGGADSPLHF. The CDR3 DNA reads TGTGCCAGCAGCTTCTGGAGAGGTAGGGGGGGCGCCGATTCACCCCTCCACTTT.

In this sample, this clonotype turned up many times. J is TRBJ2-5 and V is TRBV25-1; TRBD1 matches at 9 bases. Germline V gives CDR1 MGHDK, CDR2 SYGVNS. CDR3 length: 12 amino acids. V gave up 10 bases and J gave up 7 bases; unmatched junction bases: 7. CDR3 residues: CATGDRVGTQYF. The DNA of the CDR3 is TGTGCCACCGGGGACAGGGTAGGGACCCAGTACTTC.

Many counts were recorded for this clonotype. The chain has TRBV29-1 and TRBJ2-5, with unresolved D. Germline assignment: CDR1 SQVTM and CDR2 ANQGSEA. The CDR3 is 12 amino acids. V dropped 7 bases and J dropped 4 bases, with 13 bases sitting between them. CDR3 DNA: TGCAGCGCCGGACGGCCCTCAGAGACCCAGTACTTC. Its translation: CSAGRPSETQYF. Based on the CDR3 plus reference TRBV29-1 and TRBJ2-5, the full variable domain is SAVISQKPSRDICQRGTSLTIQCQVDSQVTMMFWYRQQPGQSLTLIATANQGSEATYESGFVIDKFPISRPNLTFSTLTVSNMSPEDSSIYLCSAGRPSETQYFGPGTRLLVL.

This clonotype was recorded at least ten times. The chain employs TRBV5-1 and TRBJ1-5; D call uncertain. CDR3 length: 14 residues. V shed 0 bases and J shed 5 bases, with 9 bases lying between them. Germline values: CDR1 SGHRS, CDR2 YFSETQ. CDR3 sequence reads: CASSLEGRDQPQHF. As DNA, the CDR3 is TGCGCCAGCAGCTTGGAAGGACGGGATCAGCCCCAGCATTTT.

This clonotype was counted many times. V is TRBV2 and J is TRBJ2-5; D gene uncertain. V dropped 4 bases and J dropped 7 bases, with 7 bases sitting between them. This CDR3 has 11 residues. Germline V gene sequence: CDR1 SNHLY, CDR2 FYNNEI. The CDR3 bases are TGTGCCAGCAGTGCAAGTGGGACCCAGTACTTC. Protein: CASSASGTQYF.

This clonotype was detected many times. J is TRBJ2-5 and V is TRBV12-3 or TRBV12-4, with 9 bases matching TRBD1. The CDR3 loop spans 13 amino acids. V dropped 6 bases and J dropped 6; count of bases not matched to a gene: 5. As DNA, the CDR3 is TGTGCCAGCAGCCCACAGGGGGCGAAGACCCAGTACTTC. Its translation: CASSPQGAKTQYF.

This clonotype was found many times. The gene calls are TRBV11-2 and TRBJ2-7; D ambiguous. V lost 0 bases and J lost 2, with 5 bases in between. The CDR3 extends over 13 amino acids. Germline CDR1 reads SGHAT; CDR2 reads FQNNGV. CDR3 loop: CASSLDQAYEQYF. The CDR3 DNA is TGTGCCAGCAGCTTAGATCAAGCCTACGAGCAGTACTTC.

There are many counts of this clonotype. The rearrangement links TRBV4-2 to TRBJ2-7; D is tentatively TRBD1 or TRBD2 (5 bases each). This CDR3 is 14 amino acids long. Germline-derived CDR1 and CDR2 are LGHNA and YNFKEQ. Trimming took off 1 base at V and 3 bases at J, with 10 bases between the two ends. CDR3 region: CASSQVGVGYEQYF. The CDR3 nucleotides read TGTGCCAGCAGCCAAGTGGGGGTAGGCTACGAGCAGTACTTC.

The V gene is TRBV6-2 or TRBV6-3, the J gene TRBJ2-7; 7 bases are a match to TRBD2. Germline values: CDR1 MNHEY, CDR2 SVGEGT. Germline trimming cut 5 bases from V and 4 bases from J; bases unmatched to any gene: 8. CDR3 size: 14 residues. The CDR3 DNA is TGTGCCAGCAGTGACGGGGGGATGAATTACGAGCAGTACTTC. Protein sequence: CASSDGGMNYEQYF.

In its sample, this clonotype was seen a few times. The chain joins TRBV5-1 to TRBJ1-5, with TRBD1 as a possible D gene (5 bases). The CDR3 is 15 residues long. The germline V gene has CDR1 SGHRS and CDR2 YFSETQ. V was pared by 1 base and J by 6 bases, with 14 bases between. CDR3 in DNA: TGCGCCAGCAGCTTGATCCCAGGGTTGAGTCAGCCCCAGCATTTT. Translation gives CASSLIPGLSQPQHF.

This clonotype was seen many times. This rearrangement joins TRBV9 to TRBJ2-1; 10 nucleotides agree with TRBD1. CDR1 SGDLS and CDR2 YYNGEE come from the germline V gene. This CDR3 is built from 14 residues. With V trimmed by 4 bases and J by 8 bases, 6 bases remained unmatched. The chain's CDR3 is CASSSGQGFDEQFF. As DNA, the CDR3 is TGTGCCAGCAGCTCGGGACAGGGGTTCGATGAGCAGTTCTTC.

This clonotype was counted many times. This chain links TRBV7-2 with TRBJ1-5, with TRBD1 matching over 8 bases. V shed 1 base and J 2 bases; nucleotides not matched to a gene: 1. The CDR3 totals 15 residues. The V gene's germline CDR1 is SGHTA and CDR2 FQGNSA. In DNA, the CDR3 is TGTGCCAGCAGCTTAGTGGGACAGGGCAATCAGCCCCAGCATTTT. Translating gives CASSLVGQGNQPQHF.

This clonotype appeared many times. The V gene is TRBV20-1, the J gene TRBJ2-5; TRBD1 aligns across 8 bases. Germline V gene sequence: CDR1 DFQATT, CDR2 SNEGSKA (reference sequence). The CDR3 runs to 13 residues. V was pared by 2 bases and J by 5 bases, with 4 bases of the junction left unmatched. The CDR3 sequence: CSARTGGLETQYF. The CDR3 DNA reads TGCAGTGCTAGAACAGGGGGTTTGGAGACCCAGTACTTC.

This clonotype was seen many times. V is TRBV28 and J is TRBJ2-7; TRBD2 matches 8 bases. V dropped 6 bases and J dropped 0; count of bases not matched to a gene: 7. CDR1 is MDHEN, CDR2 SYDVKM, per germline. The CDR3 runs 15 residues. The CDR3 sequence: CASSAGLDPSYEQYF. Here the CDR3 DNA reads TGTGCCAGCAGCGCGGGACTAGATCCCTCCTACGAGCAGTACTTC.

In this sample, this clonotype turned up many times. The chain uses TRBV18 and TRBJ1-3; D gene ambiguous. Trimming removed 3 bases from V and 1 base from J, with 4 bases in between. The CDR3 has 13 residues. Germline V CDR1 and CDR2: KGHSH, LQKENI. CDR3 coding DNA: TGTGCCAGCTCACCGGGATCTGGAAACACCATATATTTT. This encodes CASSPGSGNTIYF.

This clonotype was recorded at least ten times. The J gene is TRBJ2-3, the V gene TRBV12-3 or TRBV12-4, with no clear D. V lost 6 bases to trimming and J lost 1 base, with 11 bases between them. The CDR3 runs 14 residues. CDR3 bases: TGTGCCAGCAGCCTAGAGAGGCGCACAGATACGCAGTATTTT. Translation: CASSLERRTDTQYF.

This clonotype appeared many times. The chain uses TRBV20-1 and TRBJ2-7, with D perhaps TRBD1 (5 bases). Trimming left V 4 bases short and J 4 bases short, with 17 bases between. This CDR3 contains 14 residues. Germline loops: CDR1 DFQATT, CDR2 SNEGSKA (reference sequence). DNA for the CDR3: TGCAGTGCTATTATCGCAGGGATTCGTTACGAGCAGTACTTC. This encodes CSAIIAGIRYEQYF.